The sample holds many counts of the clone carrying this T cell receptor beta chain. Its target is not known. Read sequence stops 3 residues before the CDR3 end, and the germline J gene provides the missing end. Sequenced by immunoSEQ multiplex PCR; TCRdb stores in-frame clones only, minus some. The sample presents some 38,000 clones, none singletons. This sample was taken from a study of T cell clonality in common variable immunodeficiency. Study-wide points: Fewer TCRbeta clones were shared among CVID subjects than controls. Reportedly, TCR beta sequences from common variable immunodeficiency showed fewer deletions and N-nucleotide insertions.

Both groups were predominantly of Caucasian heritage. Each donor provided roughly 4.5 to 8.5 ml of heparinized whole blood. The germline CDR1 and CDR2 sequences are MNHNS and SASEGT. V dropped 3 bases and J dropped 0 bases, with 9 bases sitting between them. CDR3 size: 15 residues. The sequenced material came from peripheral blood mononuclear cells. The sequence derives from a person between 18 and 70 years old in good health. The chain is built from TRBV6-1 and TRBJ2-4, with D possibly TRBD2 on 5 matching bases. The CDR3 here is CASSDPGLAKNIQYF. Partial CDR3 DNA: TGTGCCAGCAGTGATCCGGGGTTAGCCAAAAACATT.